This TCR beta chain was retrieved from a study of blood T cell repertoires in COVID-19. With 5 bases clipped from V and 0 bases from J, the junction kept 9 bases outside the gene matches. The CDR3 spans 16 residues. Germline V gives CDR1 MNHEY, CDR2 SMNVEV (reference sequence). In the study's own analysis: Using reference gene primer amplification, nucleated cell counts were estimated. Clones were sequenced by immunoSEQ multiplex PCR, and TCRdb holds only the in-frame ones, with some missing. V and J calls and clone size are copied from that table; D and trimming were computed from the DNA. The sample gives under 250,000 clones, around 85% of which show up once; approximately 1.3% is in the top ten.

The sample was PBMCs or T cells enriched from blood (not recorded which). This sequence was found in a woman aged 40 to 55 with acute COVID-19. The V and J genes are TRBV27 and TRBJ2-7; 8 bases map to TRBD2. DNA for the CDR3: TGTGCCAGCAGTCCACCGGGACTAGGGAGCTCCTACGAGCAGTACTTC. Residues: CASSPPGLGSSYEQYF.